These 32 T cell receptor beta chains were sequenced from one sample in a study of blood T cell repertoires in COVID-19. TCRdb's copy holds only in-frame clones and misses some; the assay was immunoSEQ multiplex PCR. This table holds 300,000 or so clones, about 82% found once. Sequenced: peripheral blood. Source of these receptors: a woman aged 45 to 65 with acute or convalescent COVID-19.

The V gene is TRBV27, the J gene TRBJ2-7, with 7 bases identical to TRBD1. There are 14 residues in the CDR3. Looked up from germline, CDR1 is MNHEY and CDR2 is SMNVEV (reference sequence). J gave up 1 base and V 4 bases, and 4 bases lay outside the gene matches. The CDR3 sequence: CASSSRTGSYEQYF. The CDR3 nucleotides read TGTGCCAGCAGTTCCCGGACAGGATCCTACGAGCAGTACTTC.

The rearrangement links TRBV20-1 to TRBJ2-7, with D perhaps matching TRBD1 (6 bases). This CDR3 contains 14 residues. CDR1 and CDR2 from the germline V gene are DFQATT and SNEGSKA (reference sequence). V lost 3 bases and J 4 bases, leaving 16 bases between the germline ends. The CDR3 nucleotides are TGCAGTGCTAGTCGCCCGGACAGAACATACGAGCAGTACTTC. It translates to CSASRPDRTYEQYF.

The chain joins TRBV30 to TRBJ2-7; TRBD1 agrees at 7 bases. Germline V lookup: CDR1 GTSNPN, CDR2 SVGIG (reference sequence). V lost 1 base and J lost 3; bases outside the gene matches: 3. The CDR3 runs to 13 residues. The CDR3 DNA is TGTGCCTGGAGTGGGGGACAGCTCTACGAGCAGTACTTC. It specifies CAWSGGQLYEQYF. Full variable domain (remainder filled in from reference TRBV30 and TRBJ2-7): SQTIHQWPATLVQPVGSPLSLECTVEGTSNPNLYWYRQAAGRGLQLLFYSVGIGQISSEVPQNLSASRPQDRQFILSSKKLLLSDSGFYLCAWSGGQLYEQYFGPGTRLTVT.

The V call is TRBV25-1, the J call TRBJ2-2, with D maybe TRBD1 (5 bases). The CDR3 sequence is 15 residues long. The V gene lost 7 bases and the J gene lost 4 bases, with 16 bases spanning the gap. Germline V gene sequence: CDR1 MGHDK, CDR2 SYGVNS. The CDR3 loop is CASTTGTGSTGELFF. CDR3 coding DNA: TGTGCCAGCACCACTGGCACAGGCTCCACCGGGGAGCTGTTTTTT.

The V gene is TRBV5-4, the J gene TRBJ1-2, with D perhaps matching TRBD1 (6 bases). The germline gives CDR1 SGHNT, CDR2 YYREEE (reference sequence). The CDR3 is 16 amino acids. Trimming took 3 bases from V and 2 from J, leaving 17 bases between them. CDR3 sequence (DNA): TGTGCCAGCAGCTCACTACAGGGAGACCTAAACTATGGCTACACCTTC. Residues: CASSSLQGDLNYGYTF.

The CDR3 DNA reads TGTGCCAGCAGCTTAGATTCATTGAGCAATCAGCCCCAGCATTTT. Amino acids: CASSLDSLSNQPQHF. V usage is TRBV11-2 and J usage is TRBJ1-5; D not resolved. The CDR3 loop spans 15 amino acids. V shed 0 bases and J shed 1 base, with 7 bases lying between them. The V gene's germline CDR1 is SGHAT and CDR2 FQNNGV.

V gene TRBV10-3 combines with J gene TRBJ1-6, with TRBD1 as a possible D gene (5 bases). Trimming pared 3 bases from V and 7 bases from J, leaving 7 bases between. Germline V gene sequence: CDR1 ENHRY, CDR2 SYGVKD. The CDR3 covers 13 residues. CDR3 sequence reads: CAISDGGNSPLHF. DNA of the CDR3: TGTGCCATCAGTGACGGGGGGAATTCACCCCTCCACTTT.

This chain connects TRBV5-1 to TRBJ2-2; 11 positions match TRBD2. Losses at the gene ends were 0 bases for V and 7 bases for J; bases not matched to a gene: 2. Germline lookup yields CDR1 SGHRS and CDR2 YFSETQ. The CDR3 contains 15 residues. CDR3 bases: TGCGCCAGCAGCTTGGCACTAGCGGGAGACGGGGAGCTGTTTTTT. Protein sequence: CASSLALAGDGELFF.

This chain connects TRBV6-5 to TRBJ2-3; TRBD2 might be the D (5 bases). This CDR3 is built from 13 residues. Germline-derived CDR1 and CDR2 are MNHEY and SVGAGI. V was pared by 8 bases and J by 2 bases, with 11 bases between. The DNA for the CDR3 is TGTGCCAGCGAATCGGGGAACACAGATACGCAGTATTTT. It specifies CASESGNTDTQYF.

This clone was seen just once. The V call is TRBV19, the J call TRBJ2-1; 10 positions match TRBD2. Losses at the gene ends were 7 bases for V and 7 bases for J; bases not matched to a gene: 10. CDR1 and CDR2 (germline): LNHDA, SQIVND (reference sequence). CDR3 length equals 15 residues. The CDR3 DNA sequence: TGTGCCAGTAAGGGGGCTAGCGGGAGTCAGAATGAGCAGTTCTTC. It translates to CASKGASGSQNEQFF.

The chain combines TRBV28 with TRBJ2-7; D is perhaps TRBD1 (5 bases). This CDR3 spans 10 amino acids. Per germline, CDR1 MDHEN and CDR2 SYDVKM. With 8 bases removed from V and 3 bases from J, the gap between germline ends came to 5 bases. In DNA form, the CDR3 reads TGTGCCAGCCAGGGCTACGAGCAGTACTTC. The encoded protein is CASQGYEQYF.

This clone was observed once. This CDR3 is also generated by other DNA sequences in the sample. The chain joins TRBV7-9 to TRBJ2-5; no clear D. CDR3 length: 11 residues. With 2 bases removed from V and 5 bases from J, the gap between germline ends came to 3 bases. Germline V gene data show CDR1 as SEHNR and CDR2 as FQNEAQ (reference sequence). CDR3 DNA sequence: TGTGCCAGCAGCTTACAGGAGACCCAGTACTTC. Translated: CASSLQETQYF.

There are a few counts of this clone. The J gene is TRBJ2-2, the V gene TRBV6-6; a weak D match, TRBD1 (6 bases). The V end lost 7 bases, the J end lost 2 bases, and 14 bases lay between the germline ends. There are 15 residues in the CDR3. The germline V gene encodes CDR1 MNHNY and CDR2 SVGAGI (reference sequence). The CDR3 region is CASTPLRGNTGELFF. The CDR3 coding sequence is TGTGCCAGCACCCCTCTCAGGGGAAACACCGGGGAGCTGTTTTTT.

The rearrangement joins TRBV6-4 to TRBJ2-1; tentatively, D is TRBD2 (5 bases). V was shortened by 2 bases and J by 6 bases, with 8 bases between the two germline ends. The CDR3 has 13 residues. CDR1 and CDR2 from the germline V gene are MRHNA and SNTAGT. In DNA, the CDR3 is TGTGCCAGCAGTGACACGGGGTCCAATGAGCAGTTCTTC. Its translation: CASSDTGSNEQFF.

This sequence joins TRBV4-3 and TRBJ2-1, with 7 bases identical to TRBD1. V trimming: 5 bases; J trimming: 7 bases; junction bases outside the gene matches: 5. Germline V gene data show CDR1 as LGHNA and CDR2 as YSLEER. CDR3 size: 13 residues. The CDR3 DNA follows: TGCGCCAGCAGCACCCAGGGGGTGAATGAGCAGTTCTTC. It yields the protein CASSTQGVNEQFF.

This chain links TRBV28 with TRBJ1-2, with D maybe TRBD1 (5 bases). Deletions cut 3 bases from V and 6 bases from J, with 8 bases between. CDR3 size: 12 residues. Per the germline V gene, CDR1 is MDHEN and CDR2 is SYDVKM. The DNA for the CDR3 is TGTGCCAGCAGTTTGTTCAGGGATGGCTACACCTTC. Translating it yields CASSLFRDGYTF.

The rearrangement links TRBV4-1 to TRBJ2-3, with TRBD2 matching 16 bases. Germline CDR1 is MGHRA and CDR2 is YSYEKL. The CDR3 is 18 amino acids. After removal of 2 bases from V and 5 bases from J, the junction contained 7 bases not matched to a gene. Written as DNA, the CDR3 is TGCGCCAGCAGCCAACCGGGACTAGCGGGAGGGCCTAGAGATACGCAGTATTTT. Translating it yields CASSQPGLAGGPRDTQYF.

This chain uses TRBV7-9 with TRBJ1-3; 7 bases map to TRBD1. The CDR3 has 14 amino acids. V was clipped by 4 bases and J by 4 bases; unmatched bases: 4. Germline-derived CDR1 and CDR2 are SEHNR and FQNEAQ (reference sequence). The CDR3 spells CASSSPGQGNTIYF. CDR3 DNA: TGTGCCAGCAGCTCACCGGGACAGGGAAACACCATATATTTT.

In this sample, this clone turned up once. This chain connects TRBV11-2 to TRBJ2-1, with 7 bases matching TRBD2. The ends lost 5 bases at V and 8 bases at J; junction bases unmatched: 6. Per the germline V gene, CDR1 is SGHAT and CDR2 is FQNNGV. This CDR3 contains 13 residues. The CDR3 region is CASSRRLADEQFF. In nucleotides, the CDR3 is TGTGCCAGCAGCCGCCGACTAGCTGATGAGCAGTTCTTC.

The DNA for the CDR3 is TGTGCCAGCAGCGTAGGGGACATCCCGGGCGAGCAGTACTTC. Protein: CASSVGDIPGEQYF. The rearrangement links TRBV9 to TRBJ2-7; D may be TRBD1 (6 bases). V was cut by 0 bases and J by 6 bases, with 13 bases left in between. Germline-derived CDR1 and CDR2 are SGDLS and YYNGEE. This CDR3 comprises 14 residues.

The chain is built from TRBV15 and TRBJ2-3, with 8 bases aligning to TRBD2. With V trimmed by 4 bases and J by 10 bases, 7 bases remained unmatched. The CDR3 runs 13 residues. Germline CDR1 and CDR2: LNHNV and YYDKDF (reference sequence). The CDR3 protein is CATSIPERGPQYF. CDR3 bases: TGTGCCACCAGCATTCCAGAGCGGGGGCCGCAGTATTTT.

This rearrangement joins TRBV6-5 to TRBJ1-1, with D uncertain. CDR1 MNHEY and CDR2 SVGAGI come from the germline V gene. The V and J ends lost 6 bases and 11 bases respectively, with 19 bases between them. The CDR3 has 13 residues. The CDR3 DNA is TGTGCCAGCAGCCCCGGGCTCGACGGGGTGGCTTTCTTT. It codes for CASSPGLDGVAFF.

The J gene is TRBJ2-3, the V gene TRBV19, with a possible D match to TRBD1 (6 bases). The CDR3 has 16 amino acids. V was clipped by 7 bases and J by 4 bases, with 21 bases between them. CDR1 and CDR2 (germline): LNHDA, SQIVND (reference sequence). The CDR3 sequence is CASMSRGQRSADTQYF. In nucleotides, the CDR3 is TGTGCCAGTATGAGCCGAGGACAGAGGTCGGCAGATACGCAGTATTTT.

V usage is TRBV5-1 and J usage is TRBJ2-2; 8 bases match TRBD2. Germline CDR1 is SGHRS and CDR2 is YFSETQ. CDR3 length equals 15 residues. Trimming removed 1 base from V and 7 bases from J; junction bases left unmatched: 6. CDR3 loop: CASSLIAGGGGELFF. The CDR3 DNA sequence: TGCGCCAGCAGCTTGATCGCGGGAGGTGGCGGGGAGCTGTTTTTT.

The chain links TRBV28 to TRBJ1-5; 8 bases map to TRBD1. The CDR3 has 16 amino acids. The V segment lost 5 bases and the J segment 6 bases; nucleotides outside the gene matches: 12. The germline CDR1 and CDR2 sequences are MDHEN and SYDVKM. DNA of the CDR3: TGTGCCAGCAGTCCCCAGTTGACAGGGGAGGGTCAGCCCCAGCATTTT. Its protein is CASSPQLTGEGQPQHF.

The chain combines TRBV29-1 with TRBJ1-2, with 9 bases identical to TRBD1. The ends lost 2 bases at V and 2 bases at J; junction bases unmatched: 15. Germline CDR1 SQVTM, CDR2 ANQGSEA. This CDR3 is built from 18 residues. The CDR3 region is CSVEHIPGQGKLNYGYTF. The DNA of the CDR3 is TGCAGCGTTGAACACATACCGGGACAGGGTAAATTAAACTATGGCTACACCTTC.

The CDR3 is CATRVRGPFNEQFF. Written as DNA, the CDR3 is TGTGCCACCCGGGTCAGGGGGCCCTTCAATGAGCAGTTCTTC. This chain joins TRBV6-5 and TRBJ2-1, with 8 bases lining up with TRBD1. This CDR3 comprises 14 residues. The germline gives CDR1 MNHEY, CDR2 SVGAGI. Trimming at V came to 10 bases and at J to 6 bases, leaving 11 bases not matched to a gene.

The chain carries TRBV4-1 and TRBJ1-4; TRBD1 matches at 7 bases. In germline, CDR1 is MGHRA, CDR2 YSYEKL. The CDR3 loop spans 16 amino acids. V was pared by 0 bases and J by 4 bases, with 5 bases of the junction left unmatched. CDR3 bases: TGCGCCAGCAGCCAAGATAGGGGGCGGAATAATGAAAAACTGTTTTTT. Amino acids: CASSQDRGRNNEKLFF.

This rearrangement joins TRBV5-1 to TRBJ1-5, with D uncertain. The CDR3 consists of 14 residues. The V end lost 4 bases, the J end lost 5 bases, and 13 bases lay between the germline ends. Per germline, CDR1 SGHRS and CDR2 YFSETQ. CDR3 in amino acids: CASSPDGGDQPQHF. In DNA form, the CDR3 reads TGCGCCAGCAGCCCCGACGGCGGGGATCAGCCCCAGCATTTT.

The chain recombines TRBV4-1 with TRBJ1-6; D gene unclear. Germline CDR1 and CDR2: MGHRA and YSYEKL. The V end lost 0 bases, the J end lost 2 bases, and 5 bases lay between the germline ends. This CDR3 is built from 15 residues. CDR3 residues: CASSQDRPYNSPLHF. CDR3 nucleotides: TGCGCCAGCAGCCAAGACAGGCCCTATAATTCACCCCTCCACTTT.

As DNA, the CDR3 is TGCAGCGTTGAACCTAGCGGGACAGATACGCAGTATTTT. Its protein product is CSVEPSGTDTQYF. The chain couples TRBV29-1 to TRBJ2-3; 8 bases map to TRBD2. Germline V gene lookup returns CDR1 SQVTM and CDR2 ANQGSEA. The CDR3 covers 13 residues. With V trimmed by 2 bases and J by 3 bases, 1 base remained unmatched.

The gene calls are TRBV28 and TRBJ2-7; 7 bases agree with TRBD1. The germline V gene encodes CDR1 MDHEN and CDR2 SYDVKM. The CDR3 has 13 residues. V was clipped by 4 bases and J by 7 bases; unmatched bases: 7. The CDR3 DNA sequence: TGTGCCAGCAGTTACCAGGGGGTTGGAGAGCAGTACTTC. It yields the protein CASSYQGVGEQYF.